This TCR beta chain was documented in a study of cytomegalovirus exposure and HLA in healthy donors. The PCR contained 60 Vbeta and 13 Jbeta primers. Libraries were prepared by immunoSEQ multiplex PCR; TCRdb keeps only in-frame clonotypes and omits some of them. The table records 130,000 to 150,000 clones, approximately 80% of them present only once. Specimen: PBMCs. The source of this sequence is a middle-aged man in good health and CMV-seropositive.

In DNA, the CDR3 is TGTGCCAGCAGCTTGGCCACGGGGGGAGGTGAGGCCCAGTACTTC. This sequence encodes CASSLATGGGEAQYF. The J gene is TRBJ2-5, the V gene TRBV5-4; 7 nucleotides agree with TRBD2. The CDR3 loop spans 15 amino acids. V dropped 0 bases and J dropped 9; count of bases not matched to a gene: 11. Germline CDR1 is SGHNT and CDR2 is YYREEE (reference sequence). The full variable domain, rest sourced from reference TRBV5-4 and TRBJ2-5, is ETGVTQSPTHLIKTRGQQVTLRCSSQSGHNTVSWYQQALGQGPQFIFQYYREEENGRGNFPPRFSGLQFPNYSSELNVNALELDDSALYLCASSLATGGGEAQYFGPGTRLLVL.